The clone carrying this T cell receptor beta chain has just a few counts. Its antigen remains unknown. Deletions cut 6 bases from V and 4 bases from J, with 16 bases between. CDR3 size: 14 residues. Germline V gene lookup returns CDR1 SGDLS and CDR2 YYNGEE. Based on CD45RO/CCR7/CD25/CD127/CD95/CD27, CD4+ regulatory, stem cell-like memory, naive and central memory cells were sorted. TCRB transcripts that were expressed got sequenced, as all of the isolated RNA had been reverse transcribed. Assay: immunoSEQ multiplex PCR; the TCRdb copy retains only in-frame clones and omits some. The sample holds almost 350,000 clones, around 9.7% seen once. This record belongs to a study of beta chain features in type 1 diabetes. Points from the study as a whole: For Type 1 diabetes patients, all four CD4+ subsets carried TCRB CDR3s that were moderately but significantly shorter.

The sequenced sample consisted of central memory CD4+ T cells from blood. The receptor was derived from a man aged 30 to 39 with type 1 diabetes. V usage is TRBV9 and J usage is TRBJ1-2, with D unresolved. CDR3 sequence: CASTKIGVTYGYTF. The CDR3 DNA follows: TGTGCCAGCACCAAAATAGGTGTAACCTATGGCTACACCTTC. Combining the CDR3 with reference TRBV9 and TRBJ1-2 gives the whole variable domain DSGVTQTPKHLITATGQRVTLRCSPRSGDLSVYWYQQSLDQGLQFLIQYYNGEERAKGNILERFSAQQFPDLHSELNLSSLELGDSALYFCASTKIGVTYGYTFGSGTRLTVV.